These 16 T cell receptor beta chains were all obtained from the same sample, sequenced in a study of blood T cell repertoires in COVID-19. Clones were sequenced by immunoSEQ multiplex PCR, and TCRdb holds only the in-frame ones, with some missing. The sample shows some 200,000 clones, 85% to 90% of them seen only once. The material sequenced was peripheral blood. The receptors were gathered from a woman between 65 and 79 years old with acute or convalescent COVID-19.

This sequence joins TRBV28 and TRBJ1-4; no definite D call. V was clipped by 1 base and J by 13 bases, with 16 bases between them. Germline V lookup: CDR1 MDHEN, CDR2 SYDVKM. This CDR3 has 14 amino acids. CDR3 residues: CASSLSPVEMGLFF. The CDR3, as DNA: TGTGCCAGCAGTTTATCCCCCGTGGAGATGGGACTGTTTTTT.

CDR3 in DNA: TGTGCCAGCAGACCTCGATTCGGGACAGGCGACTTCTATGGTGGCTACACCTTC. It translates to CASRPRFGTGDFYGGYTF. V is TRBV6-2 or TRBV6-3 and J is TRBJ1-2, with 8 bases fitting TRBD1. Germline V gene sequence: CDR1 MNHEY, CDR2 SVGEGT. With 6 bases clipped from V and 7 bases from J, the junction kept 22 bases outside the gene matches. There are 18 residues in the CDR3.

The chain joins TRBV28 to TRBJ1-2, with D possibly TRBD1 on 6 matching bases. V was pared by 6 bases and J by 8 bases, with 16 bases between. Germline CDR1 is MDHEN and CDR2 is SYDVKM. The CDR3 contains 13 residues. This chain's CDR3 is CASRLTGLEGYTF. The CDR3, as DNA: TGTGCCAGCAGACTTACAGGGTTGGAGGGCTACACCTTC.

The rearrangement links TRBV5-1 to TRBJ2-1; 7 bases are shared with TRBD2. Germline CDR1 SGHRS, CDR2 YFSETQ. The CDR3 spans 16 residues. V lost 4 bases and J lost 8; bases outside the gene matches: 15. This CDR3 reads CASSLRPTSWGDEQFF. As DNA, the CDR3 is TGCGCCAGCAGCCTACGGCCGACTAGCTGGGGGGATGAGCAGTTCTTC.

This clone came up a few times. The CDR3 region is CATRLAMNTGELFF. CDR3 DNA sequence: TGTGCCACACGACTAGCGATGAACACCGGGGAGCTGTTTTTT. This chain links TRBV10-3 with TRBJ2-2, with 8 bases matching TRBD2. This CDR3 has 14 residues. V shed 10 bases, J shed 1 base, and the junction held 5 bases outside the gene matches. In germline, CDR1 is ENHRY, CDR2 SYGVKD.

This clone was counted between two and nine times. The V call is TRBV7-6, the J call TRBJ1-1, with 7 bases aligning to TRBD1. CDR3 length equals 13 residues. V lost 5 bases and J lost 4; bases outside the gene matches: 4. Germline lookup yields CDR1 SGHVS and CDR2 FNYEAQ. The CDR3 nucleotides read TGTGCCAGCAGCAAGACAGGGTCCACTGAAGCTTTCTTT. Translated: CASSKTGSTEAFF.

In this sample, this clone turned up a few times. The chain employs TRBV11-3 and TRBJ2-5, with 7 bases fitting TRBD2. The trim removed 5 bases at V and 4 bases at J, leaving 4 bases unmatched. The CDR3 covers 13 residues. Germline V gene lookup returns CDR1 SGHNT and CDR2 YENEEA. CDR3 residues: CASSPREGETQYF. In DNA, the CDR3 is TGTGCCAGCAGCCCAAGGGAGGGAGAGACCCAGTACTTC.

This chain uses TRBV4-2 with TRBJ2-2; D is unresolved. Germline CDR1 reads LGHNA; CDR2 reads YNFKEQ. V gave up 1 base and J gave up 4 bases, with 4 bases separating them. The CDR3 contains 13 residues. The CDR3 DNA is TGTGCCAGCAGCCAAGCGGTCACCGGGGAGCTGTTTTTT. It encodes CASSQAVTGELFF.

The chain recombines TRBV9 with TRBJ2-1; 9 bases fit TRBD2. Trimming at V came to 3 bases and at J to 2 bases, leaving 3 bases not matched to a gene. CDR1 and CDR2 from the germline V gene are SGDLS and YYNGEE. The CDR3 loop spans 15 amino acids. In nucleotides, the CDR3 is TGTGCCAGCAGCGCGACTAGCGGAGCCTACAATGAGCAGTTCTTC. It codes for CASSATSGAYNEQFF.

DNA of the CDR3: TGCGCCAGCAGCGAGGGAGTGAGGAGCTGGGGCGAGCAGTACTTC. As protein: CASSEGVRSWGEQYF. V usage is TRBV5-1 and J usage is TRBJ2-7; a weak D match, TRBD2 (5 bases). Trimming shortened V by 4 bases and J by 6 bases, and 20 bases separated the two germline ends. The length of the CDR3 is 15 residues. Per the germline V gene, CDR1 is SGHRS and CDR2 is YFSETQ.

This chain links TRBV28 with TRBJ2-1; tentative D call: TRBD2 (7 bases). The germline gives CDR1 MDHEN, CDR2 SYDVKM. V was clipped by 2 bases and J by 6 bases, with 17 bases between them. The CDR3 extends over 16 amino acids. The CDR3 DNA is TGTGCCAGCAGTTTAATAGCGGGCAGGGGAGGCAATGAGCAGTTCTTC. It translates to CASSLIAGRGGNEQFF.

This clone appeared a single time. In DNA form, the CDR3 reads TGTGCCAGCAGTGAAAGAAGCGGGGGGGCCTGGGTCAATGAGCAGTTCTTC. It codes for CASSERSGGAWVNEQFF. The gene calls are TRBV2 and TRBJ2-1, with TRBD2 matching 10 bases. Germline CDR1 and CDR2: SNHLY and FYNNEI. The CDR3 is 17 residues long. Trimming at V came to 2 bases and at J to 6 bases, leaving 10 bases not matched to a gene.

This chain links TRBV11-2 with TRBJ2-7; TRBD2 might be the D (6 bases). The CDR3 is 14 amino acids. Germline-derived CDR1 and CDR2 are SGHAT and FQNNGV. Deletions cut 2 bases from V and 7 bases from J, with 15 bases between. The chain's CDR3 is CASSLLAGRGEQYF. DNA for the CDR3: TGTGCCAGCAGCTTACTGGCCGGCCGGGGGGAGCAGTACTTC.

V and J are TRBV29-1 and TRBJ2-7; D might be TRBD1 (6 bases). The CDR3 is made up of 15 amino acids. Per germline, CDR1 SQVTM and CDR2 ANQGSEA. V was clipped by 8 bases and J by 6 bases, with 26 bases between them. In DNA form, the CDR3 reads TGCAGCCCGAAAGGACAGTGTCTAGATGCGGGCGAGCAGTACTTC. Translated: CSPKGQCLDAGEQYF.

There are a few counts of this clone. The CDR3 DNA follows: TGTGCCACCAGTGATCGAGGACAGAACACTGAAGCTTTCTTT. Protein sequence: CATSDRGQNTEAFF. This rearrangement joins TRBV24-1 to TRBJ1-1, with TRBD1 as a possible D gene (5 bases). Germline-derived CDR1 and CDR2 are KGHDR and SFDVKD. The CDR3 is 14 residues long. V was trimmed by 3 bases and J by 1 base, leaving 8 bases between them.

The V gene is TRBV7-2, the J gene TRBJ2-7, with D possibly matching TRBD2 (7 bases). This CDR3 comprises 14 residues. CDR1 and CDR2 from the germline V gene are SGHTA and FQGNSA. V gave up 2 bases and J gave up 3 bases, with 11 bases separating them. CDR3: CASSLTGGHYEQYF. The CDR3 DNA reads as TGTGCCAGCAGCTTAACCGGGGGGCACTACGAGCAGTACTTC.